This record covers a single TCR beta chain. The data belong to a study of shared clonotypes between healthy human individuals. The table came from immunoSEQ multiplex PCR; TCRdb's copy has only in-frame clones and leaves some out. Of roughly 1,100,000 clones listed, about 74% are singletons. The CDR3 is 16 residues long. V lost 0 bases to trimming and J lost 5 bases; unmatched junction nucleotides: 6. Germline CDR1 reads LGHNA; CDR2 reads YSLEER. The sequenced sample was memory CD4+ T cells sorted from blood. Subset defined: CD45RA-negative fraction. The V call is TRBV4-3, the J call TRBJ2-2; 7 bases match TRBD2. This TCR derives from a man in his late teens or twenties in good health. The CDR3 sequence: CASSQDAGAWTGELFF. The DNA for the CDR3 is TGCGCCAGCAGCCAAGACGCGGGAGCATGGACCGGGGAGCTGTTTTTT.